Following are 12 T cell receptor beta chains from one sample sequenced in a study of cytomegalovirus exposure and HLA in healthy donors. The PCR contained 60 Vbeta and 13 Jbeta primers. Libraries were prepared by immunoSEQ multiplex PCR; TCRdb keeps only in-frame clonotypes and omits some of them. The table shows about 160,000 clones, with 60% to 85% occurring only once. The sequencing sample was made of PBMCs. The source is a woman aged 25 to 39 in good health and CMV-seronegative.

The chain couples TRBV18 to TRBJ2-1; a possible D gene is TRBD2 (6 bases). This CDR3 has 16 residues. Between the trimmed V and J ends, which lost 0 bases and 5 bases, there was a span of 14 bases. The germline V gene encodes CDR1 KGHSH and CDR2 LQKENI. The CDR3 sequence: CASSPPGRGTHNEQFF. The CDR3 bases are TGTGCCAGCTCACCACCTGGCCGAGGGACTCACAATGAGCAGTTCTTC.

This chain links TRBV28 with TRBJ2-5, with D perhaps matching TRBD2 (6 bases). V was pared by 2 bases and J by 6 bases, with 13 bases between. Germline CDR1 MDHEN, CDR2 SYDVKM. The CDR3 has 14 residues. CDR3 in DNA: TGTGCCAGCAGTTTAGGAGGAGGGGTTAAGACCCAGTACTTC. It yields the protein CASSLGGGVKTQYF.

Only one count was recorded for this clone. The chain couples TRBV5-1 to TRBJ1-4; tentatively, D is TRBD1 (5 bases). Germline assignment: CDR1 SGHRS and CDR2 YFSETQ. The CDR3 loop spans 15 amino acids. The ends were cut back, 0 bases at V and 0 bases at J, with 6 bases in the middle. The CDR3 DNA is TGCGCCAGCAGCTTGGAGACAGCAACTAATGAAAAACTGTTTTTT. This sequence encodes CASSLETATNEKLFF.

V gene TRBV29-1 combines with J gene TRBJ2-5; 7 nucleotides line up with TRBD2. The V segment lost 4 bases and the J segment 2 bases; nucleotides outside the gene matches: 4. The germline gives CDR1 SQVTM, CDR2 ANQGSEA. This CDR3 contains 13 residues. The CDR3 reads CSVGRGGQETQYF. The CDR3 DNA follows: TGCAGCGTTGGTCGCGGGGGTCAAGAGACCCAGTACTTC.

The genes are TRBV7-8 and TRBJ2-5; D remains unclear. The J call is in doubt because the DNA end fits TRBJ2-7 better. The CDR3 length is 13 residues. Germline V CDR1 and CDR2: SGHVS, FQNEAQ. The CDR3 DNA is TGTGCCAGCAGCTCTTATGTTACCTACGAGCAGTACTTC. This sequence encodes CASSSYVTYEQYF.

This clone was counted once. In the same sample, other DNA sequences code for this CDR3. V and J are TRBV18 and TRBJ1-1, with D maybe TRBD1 (6 bases). Germline V gene sequence: CDR1 KGHSH, CDR2 LQKENI. V lost 2 bases and J 0 bases, leaving 7 bases between the germline ends. The CDR3 spans 14 residues. The CDR3 here is CASSPDRLNTEAFF. Written as DNA, the CDR3 is TGTGCCAGCTCACCAGACAGGCTGAACACTGAAGCTTTCTTT.

V and J are TRBV10-3 and TRBJ2-3; 9 bases align to TRBD1. J lost 5 bases, V lost 7 bases, and 7 bases had no gene match. The germline CDR1 and CDR2 sequences are ENHRY and SYGVKD. The CDR3 extends over 14 amino acids. Here the CDR3 reads CAIMGQGPEDTQYF. The DNA of the CDR3 is TGTGCCATCATGGGACAGGGCCCGGAAGATACGCAGTATTTT.

The rearrangement uses TRBV19 and TRBJ2-1; D perhaps matches TRBD2 (6 bases). V lost 4 bases and J lost 2, with 12 bases in between. From germline, CDR1 is LNHDA and CDR2 SQIVND (reference sequence). This CDR3 contains 15 residues. The DNA for the CDR3 is TGTGCCAGTAGTAAATTATCGGGGGCCTACAATGAGCAGTTCTTC. It yields the protein CASSKLSGAYNEQFF.

This clone came up once. The chain joins TRBV9 to TRBJ2-7; the match to TRBD1 covers 8 bases. With V trimmed by 4 bases and J by 6 bases, 3 bases remained unmatched. Germline CDR1 reads SGDLS; CDR2 reads YYNGEE. This CDR3 is 12 amino acids long. The CDR3 DNA reads as TGTGCCAGCAGCCGGACAGGGCTCGAGCAGTACTTC. Translated: CASSRTGLEQYF.

The chain joins TRBV7-9 to TRBJ2-2; D is possibly TRBD2 (6 bases). Germline CDR1 SEHNR, CDR2 FQNEAQ (reference sequence). V was trimmed by 2 bases and J by 2 bases, leaving 9 bases between them. The CDR3 is 15 residues long. DNA for the CDR3: TGTGCCAGCAGCTTACCGGGGGATAACACCGGGGAGCTGTTTTTT. Translated: CASSLPGDNTGELFF. The entire variable domain, with the rest obtained from reference TRBV7-9 and TRBJ2-2, is as follows: DTGVSQNPRHKITKRGQNVTFRCDPISEHNRLYWYRQTLGQGPEFLTYFQNEAQLEKSRLLSDRFSAERPKGSFSTLEIQRTEQGDSAMYLCASSLPGDNTGELFFGEGSRLTVL.

The chain has TRBV2 and TRBJ2-5; 16 nucleotides match TRBD2. CDR1 is SNHLY and CDR2 is FYNNEI in the germline V gene. CDR3 length equals 19 residues. The V segment lost 6 bases and the J segment 5 bases; nucleotides outside the gene matches: 15. As DNA, the CDR3 is TGTGCCAGCAGCGCGCCTGGGACTAGCGGGGGGGCCCTCAGGGAGACCCAGTACTTC. As protein: CASSAPGTSGGALRETQYF.

The CDR3 nucleotides read TGTGCCAGCAGCCAAGATGTAGCGGGCGGCCAAGGTTTTTATTCACCCCTCCACTTT. This gives the protein CASSQDVAGGQGFYSPLHF. V is TRBV4-2 and J is TRBJ1-6; D gene uncertain. This CDR3 has 19 residues. Germline CDR1 LGHNA, CDR2 YNFKEQ. Trimming pared 0 bases from V and 8 bases from J, leaving 23 bases between.